The subject of this entry is one TCR beta chain. No antigen is known for it. Healthy bone marrow donors supplied every sample. PCR employed 60 Vbeta and 13 Jbeta primers. The repertoire was sequenced with immunoSEQ multiplex PCR; TCRdb's copy has only in-frame clones and lacks some. The listing records approximately 140,000 clones. Germline V lookup: CDR1 SGHRS, CDR2 YFSETQ. The CDR3 loop spans 14 amino acids. Trimming took off 0 bases at V and 1 base at J, with 7 bases between the two ends. These data belong to a study of cytomegalovirus exposure and HLA in healthy donors. Findings of the study overall: In vitro testing confirmed a few CMV-associated chains as specific for CMV antigens. Presence/absence comparisons presumed near-even sequencing depth among donors. A missense variant in DCLRE1C was later tied to TCR beta V- and J-gene trimming.

This chain joins TRBV5-1 and TRBJ1-1; D unresolved. The sequence derives from a woman in her thirties or forties in good health and CMV-seronegative. The material sequenced was PBMCs. Here the CDR3 DNA reads TGCGCCAGCAGCTTGGTGACACCGAACACTGAAGCTTTCTTT. Translated, it gives CASSLVTPNTEAFF. Full variable domain (outside the CDR3, taken from reference TRBV5-1 and TRBJ1-1): KAGVTQTPRYLIKTRGQQVTLSCSPISGHRSVSWYQQTPGQGLQFLFEYFSETQRNKGNFPGRFSGRQFSNSRSEMNVSTLELGDSALYLCASSLVTPNTEAFFGQGTRLTVV.